The next 7 T cell receptor beta chains were all read from a single sample in a study of blood T cell repertoires in COVID-19. Method: immunoSEQ multiplex PCR; TCRdb's copy keeps in-frame clones and lacks some. The sample lists 350,000 to 450,000 clones, roughly nine tenths occurring once. The sequencing sample was made of PBMCs or T cells enriched from blood (not recorded which). These receptors all come from a middle-aged woman who had been exposed to COVID-19.

The V call is TRBV9, the J call TRBJ1-1; 9 bases map to TRBD1. The ends lost 10 bases at V and 0 bases at J; junction bases unmatched: 19. The CDR3 has 18 amino acids. CDR1 is SGDLS, CDR2 YYNGEE, per germline. This CDR3 is CAGKDRGHLGSMNTEAFF. The DNA of the CDR3 is TGTGCCGGAAAGGACAGGGGACATTTGGGGAGTATGAACACTGAAGCTTTCTTT.

V gene TRBV12-3 or TRBV12-4 combines with J gene TRBJ1-5; 9 bases are a match to TRBD1. Germline trimming cut 6 bases from V and 5 bases from J; bases unmatched to any gene: 2. The CDR3 is made up of 13 amino acids. CDR3 amino acids: CASSTGGYQPQHF. In DNA, the CDR3 is TGTGCCAGCAGCACAGGGGGCTATCAGCCCCAGCATTTT.

This clone was seen only once. The J gene is TRBJ1-4, the V gene TRBV30, with 7 nucleotides matching TRBD1. V shed 4 bases and J 5 bases; nucleotides not matched to a gene: 4. The CDR3 is 13 residues long. Germline assignment: CDR1 GTSNPN and CDR2 SVGIG (reference sequence). CDR3: CAWMGQRNEKLFF. In DNA form, the CDR3 reads TGTGCCTGGATGGGACAGAGAAATGAAAAACTGTTTTTT.

The CDR3 here is CATSERQGNASPLHF. The CDR3, as DNA: TGTGCCACCAGTGAACGACAGGGGAACGCGTCACCCCTCCACTTT. The gene calls are TRBV24-1 and TRBJ1-6; 8 bases are shared with TRBD1. CDR1 KGHDR and CDR2 SFDVKD come from the germline V gene. V gave up 4 bases and J gave up 10 bases; unmatched junction bases: 8. The CDR3 is 15 amino acids.

V and J are TRBV12-3 or TRBV12-4 and TRBJ2-1, with 7 positions matching TRBD1. This CDR3 contains 13 residues. With V trimmed by 8 bases and J by 0 bases, 1 base remained unmatched. The CDR3 loop reads CASSGGSYNEQFF. The DNA of the CDR3 is TGTGCCAGCTCAGGGGGCTCCTACAATGAGCAGTTCTTC.

J is TRBJ2-1 and V is TRBV19, with 10 nucleotides matching TRBD1. Germline values: CDR1 LNHDA, CDR2 SQIVND (reference sequence). The V gene end was trimmed by 7 bases and the J gene end by 4 bases; junction bases not matched to a gene: 7. The CDR3 length is 15 residues. The CDR3 region is CASTLTGGGYNEQFF. CDR3 DNA: TGTGCCAGTACGTTGACAGGGGGCGGTTACAATGAGCAGTTCTTC.

The CDR3 is CASSLPGTGTYEQYF. The CDR3 coding sequence is TGTGCCAGCAGCTTACCGGGGACAGGGACCTACGAGCAGTACTTC. V is TRBV7-9 and J is TRBJ2-7; TRBD1 matches 9 bases. After removal of 2 bases from V and 2 bases from J, the junction contained 4 bases not matched to a gene. The CDR3 length is 15 residues. Per germline, CDR1 SEHNR and CDR2 FQNEAQ (reference sequence).